The clone carrying this T cell receptor beta chain was seen only once. This CDR3 is 12 amino acids long. Per the germline V gene, CDR1 is SNHLY and CDR2 is FYNNEI. V lost 8 bases to trimming and J lost 6 bases, with 12 bases between them. The entry originates in a study of beta chain features in type 1 diabetes. A sort by CD45RO/CCR7/CD25/CD127/CD95/CD27 yielded CD4+ naive, central memory, regulatory and stem cell-like memory cells. Sorted populations all had greater than 98% purity. As every portion of the isolated RNA was reverse transcribed, the sequencing read expressed TCRB transcripts. Only in-frame clones appear in the TCRdb table, and some are missing; sequencing was by immunoSEQ multiplex PCR. The table has around 250,000 clones, about 30% seen once.

The chain joins TRBV2 to TRBJ2-3; unclear D gene. The specimen was central memory CD4+ T cells from blood. The receptor was derived from a man younger than 40 in good health. The DNA for the CDR3 is TGTGCCAGCGTTGGACGTCTGGATACGCAGTATTTT. This codes for CASVGRLDTQYF.